This TCR beta chain was observed in a study of T cell responses to AZD1222 COVID-19 vaccine. The study, taken as a whole, reports: Most donors were white British, females outnumbered males, and clonal diversity was possibly underestimated.

The method was immunoSEQ multiplex PCR; TCRdb's version includes in-frame clones alone and lacks a portion of them. The data show under 250,000 clones, with more than 85% seen just once and less than 1.2% held by the top ten. As for this clone: What it binds is unknown.

The sequence was obtained from an adult in good health. This specimen was peripheral blood, taken on day 0 of MenACWY control vaccination.

CDR3 in amino acids: CASSQRSALEEQPQHF. CDR3 DNA: TGCGCCAGCAGCCAACGGTCGGCCTTGGAGGAGCAGCCCCAGCATTTT. The chain recombines TRBV4-1 with TRBJ1-5; D not resolved. Germline V gene lookup returns CDR1 MGHRA and CDR2 YSYEKL. Trimming took 2 bases from V and 7 from J, leaving 18 bases between them. The CDR3 runs 16 residues.